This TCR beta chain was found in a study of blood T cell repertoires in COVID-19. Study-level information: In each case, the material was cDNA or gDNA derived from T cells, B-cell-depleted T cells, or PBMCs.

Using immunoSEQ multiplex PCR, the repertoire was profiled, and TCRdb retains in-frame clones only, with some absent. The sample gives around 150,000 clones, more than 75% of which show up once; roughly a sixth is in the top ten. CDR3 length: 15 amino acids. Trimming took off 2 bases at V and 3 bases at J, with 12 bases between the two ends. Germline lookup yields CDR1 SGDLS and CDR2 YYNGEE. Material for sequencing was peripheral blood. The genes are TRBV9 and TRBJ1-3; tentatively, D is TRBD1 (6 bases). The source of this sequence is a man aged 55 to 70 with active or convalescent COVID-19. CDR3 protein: CASSVGHPGGNTIYF. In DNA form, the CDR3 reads TGTGCCAGCAGCGTGGGACACCCGGGTGGAAACACCATATATTTT.